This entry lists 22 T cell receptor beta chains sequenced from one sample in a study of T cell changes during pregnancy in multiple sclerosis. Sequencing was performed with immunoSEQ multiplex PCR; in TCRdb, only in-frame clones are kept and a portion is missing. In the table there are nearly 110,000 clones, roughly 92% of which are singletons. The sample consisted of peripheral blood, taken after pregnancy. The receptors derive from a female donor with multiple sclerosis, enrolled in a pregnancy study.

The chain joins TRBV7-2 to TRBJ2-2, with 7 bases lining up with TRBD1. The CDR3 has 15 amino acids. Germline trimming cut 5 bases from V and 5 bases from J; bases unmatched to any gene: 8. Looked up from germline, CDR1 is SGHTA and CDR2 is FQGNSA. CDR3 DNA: TGTGCCAGCAGCCCACAGGGGAAAGGGACCGGGGAGCTGTTTTTT. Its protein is CASSPQGKGTGELFF. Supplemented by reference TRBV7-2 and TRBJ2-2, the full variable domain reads GAGVSQSPSNKVTEKGKDVELRCDPISGHTALYWYRQSLGQGLEFLIYFQGNSAPDKSGLPSDRFSAERTGGSVSTLTIQRTQQEDSAVYLCASSPQGKGTGELFFGEGSRLTVL.

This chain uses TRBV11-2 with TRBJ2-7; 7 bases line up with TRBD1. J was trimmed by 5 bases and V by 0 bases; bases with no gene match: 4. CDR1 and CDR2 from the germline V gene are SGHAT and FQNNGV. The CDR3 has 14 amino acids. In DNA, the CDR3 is TGTGCCAGCAGCTTAGATACGACAGGGCACGAGCAGTACTTC. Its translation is CASSLDTTGHEQYF.

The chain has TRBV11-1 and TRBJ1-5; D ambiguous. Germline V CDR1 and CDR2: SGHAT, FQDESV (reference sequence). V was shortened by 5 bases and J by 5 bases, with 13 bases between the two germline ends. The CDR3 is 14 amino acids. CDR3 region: CASSLDGVDQPQHF. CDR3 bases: TGTGCCAGCAGCCTCGACGGAGTCGATCAGCCCCAGCATTTT.

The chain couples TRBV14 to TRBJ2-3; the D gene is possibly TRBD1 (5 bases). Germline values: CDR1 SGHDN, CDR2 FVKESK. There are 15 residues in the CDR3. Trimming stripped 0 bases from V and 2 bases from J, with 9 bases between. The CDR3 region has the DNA TGTGCCAGCAGCCAAGAGGGGCAGTCCACAGATACGCAGTATTTT. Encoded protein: CASSQEGQSTDTQYF.

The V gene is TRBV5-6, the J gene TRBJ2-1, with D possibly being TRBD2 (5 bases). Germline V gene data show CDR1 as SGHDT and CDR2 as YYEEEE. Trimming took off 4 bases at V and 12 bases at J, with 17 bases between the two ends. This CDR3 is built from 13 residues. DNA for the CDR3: TGTGCCAGCAGCCAAACCTTCGGGGTAAGGCAGTTCTTC. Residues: CASSQTFGVRQFF.

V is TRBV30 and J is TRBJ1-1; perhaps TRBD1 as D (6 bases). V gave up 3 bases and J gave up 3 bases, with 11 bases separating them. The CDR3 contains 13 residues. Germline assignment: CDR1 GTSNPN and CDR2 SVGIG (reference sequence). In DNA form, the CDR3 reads TGTGCCTGGAGCCCCAACAGGGACACTGAAGCTTTCTTT. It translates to CAWSPNRDTEAFF.

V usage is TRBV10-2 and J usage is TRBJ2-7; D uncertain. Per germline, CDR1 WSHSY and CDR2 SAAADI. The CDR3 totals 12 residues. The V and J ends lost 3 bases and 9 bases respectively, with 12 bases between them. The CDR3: CASSDLASGQYF. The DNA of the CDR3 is TGCGCCAGCAGTGACCTGGCCTCGGGGCAGTACTTC.

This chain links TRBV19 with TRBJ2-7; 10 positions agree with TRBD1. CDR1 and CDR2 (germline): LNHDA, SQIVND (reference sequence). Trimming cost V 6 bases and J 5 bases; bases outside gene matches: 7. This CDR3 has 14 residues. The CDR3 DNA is TGTGCCAGTAGCGTGGACAGGGGGTTTGACGAGCAGTACTTC. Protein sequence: CASSVDRGFDEQYF.

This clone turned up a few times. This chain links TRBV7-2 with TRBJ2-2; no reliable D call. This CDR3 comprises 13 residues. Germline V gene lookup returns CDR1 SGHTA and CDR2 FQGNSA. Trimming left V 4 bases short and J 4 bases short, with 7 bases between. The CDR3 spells CASSSNPTGELFF. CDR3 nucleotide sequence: TGTGCCAGCAGCTCTAACCCCACCGGGGAGCTGTTTTTT.

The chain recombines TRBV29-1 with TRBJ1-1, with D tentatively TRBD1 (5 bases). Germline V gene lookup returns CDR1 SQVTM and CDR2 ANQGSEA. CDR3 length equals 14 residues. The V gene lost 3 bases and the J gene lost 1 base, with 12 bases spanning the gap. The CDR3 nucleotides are TGCAGCGTTGAGGGGCACGGCTCGAACACTGAAGCTTTCTTT. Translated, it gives CSVEGHGSNTEAFF.

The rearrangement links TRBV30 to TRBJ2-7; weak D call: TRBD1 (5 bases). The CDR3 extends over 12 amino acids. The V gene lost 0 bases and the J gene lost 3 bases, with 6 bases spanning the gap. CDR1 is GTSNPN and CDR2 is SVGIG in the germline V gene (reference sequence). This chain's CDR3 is CAWSVGHYEQYF. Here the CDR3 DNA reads TGTGCCTGGAGTGTGGGGCACTACGAGCAGTACTTC.

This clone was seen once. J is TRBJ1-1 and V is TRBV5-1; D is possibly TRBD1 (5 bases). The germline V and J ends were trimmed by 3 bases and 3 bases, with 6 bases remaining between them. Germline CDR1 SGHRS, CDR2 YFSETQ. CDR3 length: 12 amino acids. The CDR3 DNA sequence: TGCGCCAGCAGCTCGGGGGACACTGAAGCTTTCTTT. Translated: CASSSGDTEAFF.

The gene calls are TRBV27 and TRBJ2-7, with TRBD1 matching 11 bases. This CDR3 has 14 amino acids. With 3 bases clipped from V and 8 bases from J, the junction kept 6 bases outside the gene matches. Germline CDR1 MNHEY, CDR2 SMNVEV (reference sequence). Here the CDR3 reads CASSLGGQGGQQYF. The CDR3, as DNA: TGTGCCAGCAGTTTGGGGGGACAGGGGGGCCAGCAGTACTTC.

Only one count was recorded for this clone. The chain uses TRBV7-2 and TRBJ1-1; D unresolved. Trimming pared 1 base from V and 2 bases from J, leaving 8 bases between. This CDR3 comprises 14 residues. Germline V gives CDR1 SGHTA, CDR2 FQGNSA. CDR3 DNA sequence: TGTGCCAGCAGCTTAGGGGCCGGCAACACTGAAGCTTTCTTT. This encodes CASSLGAGNTEAFF.

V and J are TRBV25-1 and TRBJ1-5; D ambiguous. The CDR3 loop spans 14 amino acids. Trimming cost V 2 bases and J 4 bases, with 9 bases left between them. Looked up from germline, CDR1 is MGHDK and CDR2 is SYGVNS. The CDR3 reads CASSEQGENQPQHF. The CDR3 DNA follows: TGTGCCAGCAGTGAACAAGGAGAAAATCAGCCCCAGCATTTT.

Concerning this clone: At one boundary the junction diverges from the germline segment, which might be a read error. This CDR3 reads CASGLSLAGHINEQFF. The CDR3 DNA is TGTGCCAGCGGTTTAAGCCTAGCGGGACATATTAATGAGCAGTTCTTC. V gene TRBV27 combines with J gene TRBJ2-1, with 9 bases fitting TRBD2. The CDR3 is 16 amino acids. The germline V gene has CDR1 MNHEY and CDR2 SMNVEV (reference sequence).

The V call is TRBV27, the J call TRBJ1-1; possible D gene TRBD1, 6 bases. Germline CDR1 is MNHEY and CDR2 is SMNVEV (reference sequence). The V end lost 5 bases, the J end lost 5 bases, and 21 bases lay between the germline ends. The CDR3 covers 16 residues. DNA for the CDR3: TGTGCCAGCAGTCCGAGGGGGGGGGCGAGGTGGACTGAAGCTTTCTTT. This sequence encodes CASSPRGGARWTEAFF.

CDR3 region: CSISRTSRLGGTQYF. In DNA, the CDR3 is TGCAGCATCTCTCGGACTAGCAGGCTAGGTGGGACCCAGTACTTC. This chain joins TRBV29-1 and TRBJ2-5, with TRBD2 identical over 8 bases. This CDR3 region has 15 residues. After removal of 8 bases from V and 7 bases from J, the junction contained 18 bases not matched to a gene. Germline CDR1 SQVTM, CDR2 ANQGSEA. The full variable domain, its missing parts supplied by reference TRBV29-1 and TRBJ2-5, is SAVISQKPSRDICQRGTSLTIQCQVDSQVTMMFWYRQQPGQSLTLIATANQGSEATYESGFVIDKFPISRPNLTFSTLTVSNMSPEDSSIYLCSISRTSRLGGTQYFGPGTRLLVL.

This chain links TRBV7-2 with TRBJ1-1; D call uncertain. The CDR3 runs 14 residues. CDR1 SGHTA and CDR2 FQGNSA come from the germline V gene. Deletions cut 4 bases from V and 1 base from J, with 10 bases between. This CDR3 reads CASSSMAQNTEAFF. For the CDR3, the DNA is TGTGCCAGCAGCTCCATGGCACAGAACACTGAAGCTTTCTTT.

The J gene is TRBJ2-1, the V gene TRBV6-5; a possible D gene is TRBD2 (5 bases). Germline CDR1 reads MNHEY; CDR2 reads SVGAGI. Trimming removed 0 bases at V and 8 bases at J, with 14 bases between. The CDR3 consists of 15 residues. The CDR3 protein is CASSYSGPGSDEQFF. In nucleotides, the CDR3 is TGTGCCAGCAGTTACTCCGGACCGGGGAGCGATGAGCAGTTCTTC.

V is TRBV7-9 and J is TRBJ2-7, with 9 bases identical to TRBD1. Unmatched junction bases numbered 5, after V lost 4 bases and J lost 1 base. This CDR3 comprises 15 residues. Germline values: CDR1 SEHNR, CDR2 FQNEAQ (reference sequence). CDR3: CASSSDRGMSYEQYF. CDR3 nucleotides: TGTGCCAGCAGCTCGGACAGGGGCATGTCCTACGAGCAGTACTTC.

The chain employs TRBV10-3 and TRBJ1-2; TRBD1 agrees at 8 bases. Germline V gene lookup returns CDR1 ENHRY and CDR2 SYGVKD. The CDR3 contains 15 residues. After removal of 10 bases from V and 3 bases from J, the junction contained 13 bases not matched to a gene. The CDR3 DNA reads TGTGCCACATCCTCAGGACAGGGAGCCCACTATGGCTACACCTTC. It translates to CATSSGQGAHYGYTF.